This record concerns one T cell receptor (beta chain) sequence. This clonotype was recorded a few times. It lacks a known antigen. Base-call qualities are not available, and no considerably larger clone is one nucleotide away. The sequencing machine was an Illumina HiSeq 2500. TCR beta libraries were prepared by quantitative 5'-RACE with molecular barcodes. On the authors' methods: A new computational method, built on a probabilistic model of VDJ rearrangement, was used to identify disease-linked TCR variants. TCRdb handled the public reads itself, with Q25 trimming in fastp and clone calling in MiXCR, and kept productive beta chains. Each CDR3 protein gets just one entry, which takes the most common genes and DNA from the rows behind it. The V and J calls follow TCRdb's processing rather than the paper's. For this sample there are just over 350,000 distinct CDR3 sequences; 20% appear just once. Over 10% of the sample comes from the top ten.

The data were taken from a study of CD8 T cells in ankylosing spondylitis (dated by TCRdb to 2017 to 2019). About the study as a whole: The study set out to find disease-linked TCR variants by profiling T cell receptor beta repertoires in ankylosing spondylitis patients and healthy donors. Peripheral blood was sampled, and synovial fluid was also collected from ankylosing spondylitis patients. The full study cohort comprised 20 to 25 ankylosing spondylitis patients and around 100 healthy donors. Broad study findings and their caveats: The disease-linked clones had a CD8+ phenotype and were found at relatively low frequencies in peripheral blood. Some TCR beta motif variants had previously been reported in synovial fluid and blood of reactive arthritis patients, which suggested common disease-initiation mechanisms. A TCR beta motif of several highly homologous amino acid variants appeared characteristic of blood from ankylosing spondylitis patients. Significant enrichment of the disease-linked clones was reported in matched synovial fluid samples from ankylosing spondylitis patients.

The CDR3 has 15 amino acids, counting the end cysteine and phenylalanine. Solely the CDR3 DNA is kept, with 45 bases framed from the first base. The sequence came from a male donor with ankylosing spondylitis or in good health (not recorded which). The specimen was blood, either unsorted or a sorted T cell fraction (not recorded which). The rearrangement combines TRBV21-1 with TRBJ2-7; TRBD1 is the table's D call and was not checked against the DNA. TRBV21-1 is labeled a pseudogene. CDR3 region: CASSKNRTADYEQYF. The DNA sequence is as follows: TGTGCCAGCAGCAAAAATCGGACAGCTGACTACGAGCAGTACTTC.